This T cell receptor (beta chain) was sequenced during a study of regulatory T cells in long-lasting Graves disease. Documented time point: newly diagnosed GD, antithyroid drugs for less than 3 months. TCR sequences were obtained from RNA taken from PBMCs. Diagnoses of Graves' disease were made by American Thyroid Association guidelines. The patient group derived from an endocrinology department in Xi'an, China. Germline V gene sequence: CDR1 MNHNS, CDR2 SASEGT. CDR3 length: 16 residues. V was clipped by 6 bases and J by 0 bases; unmatched bases: 8. Arm-PCR of CDR3 regions and iRepertoire HTBI primers were the basis on which TCR beta libraries were built. TCRdb called the multiplex PCR reads again in MiXCR, with one record for every CDR3 protein. The table records over 500,000 distinct CDR3 sequences, 16% of them present only once. Points from the study as a whole: The study found TRBV28, TRBJ1-2 and TRBJ2-5 favored in persistent disease.

On this clonotype itself: Its antigen remains unknown.

This same sample was also taken into another study, of T cells in Graves' hyperthyroidism and ophthalmopathy. From that second work: RT-PCR in the first round (using the HTBI primer set) targeted the TCR CDR3.

The sequence derives from a man between 18 and 35 years old with Graves disease. Sequenced here: peripheral blood mononuclear cells (PBMCs), sampled at new diagnosis, from a patient treated with antithyroid drugs. The V and J genes are TRBV6-1 and TRBJ1-3; 7 bases align to TRBD1. For the CDR3, the DNA is TGTGCCAGCAGCAACCCGGGACAGAGCTCTGGAAACACCATATATTTT. This gives the protein CASSNPGQSSGNTIYF.